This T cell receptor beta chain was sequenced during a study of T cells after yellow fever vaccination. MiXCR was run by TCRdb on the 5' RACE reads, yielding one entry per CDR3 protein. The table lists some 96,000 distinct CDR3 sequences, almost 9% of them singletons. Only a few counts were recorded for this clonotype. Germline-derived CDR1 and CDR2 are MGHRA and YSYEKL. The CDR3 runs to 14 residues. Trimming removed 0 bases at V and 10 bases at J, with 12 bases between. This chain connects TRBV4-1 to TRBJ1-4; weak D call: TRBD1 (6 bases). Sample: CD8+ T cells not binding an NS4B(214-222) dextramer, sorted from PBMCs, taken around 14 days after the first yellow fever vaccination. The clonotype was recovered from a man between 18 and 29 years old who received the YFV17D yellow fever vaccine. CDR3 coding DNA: TGCGCCAGCAGCCAAGACAGGGGCGATGGAAAACTGTTTTTT. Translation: CASSQDRGDGKLFF.